The 5 T cell receptor beta chains reported below all come from one sample, sequenced in a study of T cell repertoires in cytomegalovirus infection. One entry per CDR3 protein, called by TCRdb with MiXCR from the reads. The data contain approximately 240,000 distinct CDR3 sequences, more than 9% of them singletons. The sequencing input was PBMCs. Receptors originate from a human donor in good health (CMV status not recorded). Some clones in this sample may be carry-over from other donors' samples.

This clonotype was detected many times. The gene calls are TRBV15 and TRBJ2-3, with TRBD2 matching over 7 bases. This CDR3 is built from 13 residues. The V and J ends lost 6 bases and 4 bases, in that order; junction bases with no gene match: 4. Germline CDR1 and CDR2: LNHNV and YYDKDF (reference sequence). Here the CDR3 reads CATSAGVADTQYF. CDR3 nucleotides: TGTGCCACCAGTGCGGGAGTTGCAGATACGCAGTATTTT.

In its sample, this clonotype was seen many times. This rearrangement joins TRBV11-2 to TRBJ2-3; 12 positions match TRBD2. Germline loops: CDR1 SGHAT, CDR2 FQNNGV. The V segment lost 5 bases and the J segment 0 bases; nucleotides outside the gene matches: 15. The CDR3 has 20 amino acids. The CDR3 DNA sequence: TGTGCCAGCAGCCTCCCTGGGGCTAGCGGGGGGGGGGTGAGCACAGATACGCAGTATTTT. Translation: CASSLPGASGGGVSTDTQYF.

There are many counts of this clonotype. The chain couples TRBV4-1 to TRBJ2-5; the D call may be TRBD1 or TRBD2 (6 bases each). Trimming stripped 1 base from V and 4 bases from J, with 10 bases between. The CDR3 sequence is 14 residues long. The germline V gene encodes CDR1 MGHRA and CDR2 YSYEKL. CDR3 DNA: TGCGCCAGCAGCCAAGTCAGGGGAGGAGAGACCCAGTACTTC. Its protein is CASSQVRGGETQYF.

This clonotype was detected only a few times. The V gene is TRBV28, the J gene TRBJ2-1, with TRBD2 identical over 10 bases. J was trimmed by 7 bases and V by 6 bases; bases with no gene match: 9. The CDR3 is made up of 15 amino acids. The germline CDR1 and CDR2 sequences are MDHEN and SYDVKM. The CDR3 sequence: CASSPPSGSVNEQFF. The CDR3 region has the DNA TGTGCCAGCAGCCCCCCTAGCGGGAGTGTAAATGAGCAGTTCTTC.

This clonotype was seen many times. V and J are TRBV6-5 and TRBJ1-6, with 8 bases aligning to TRBD1. V was clipped by 6 bases and J by 7 bases; unmatched bases: 8. This CDR3 spans 15 amino acids. Germline V gene lookup returns CDR1 MNHEY and CDR2 SVGAGI. The CDR3 here is CASSSQDRANSPLHF. In DNA form, the CDR3 reads TGTGCCAGCAGCAGCCAGGACAGGGCCAATTCACCCCTCCACTTT.